This T cell receptor beta chain comes out of a study of metastatic and nonmetastatic thyroid tumors. Study-wide context: Malignant and benign thyroid patients had repertoires compared in peripheral blood and tumor or nodule tissue.

Via MiXCR, TCRdb re-called the PCR reads. The sample consists of 25,000 to 30,000 clones, roughly 20% of them appearing once. The CDR3 extends over 14 amino acids. CDR1 is SQVTM, CDR2 ANQGSEA, per germline. Deletions cut 6 bases from V and 5 bases from J, with 19 bases between. This clone showed up many times. Other DNA sequences in the same sample also yield this CDR3. Thyroid surgery had not been preceded by any treatment in any patient. The J gene is TRBJ1-1, the V gene TRBV29-1; D not certain. This receptor was obtained from a male donor with papillary thyroid cancer or a benign thyroid nodule (not recorded which). Some clones in this sample may be carry-over from other donors' samples. What was sequenced was blood. CDR3 bases: TGCAGCGTGACAAAAGGGCAGGCTGGAACTGAAGCTTTCTTT. Protein: CSVTKGQAGTEAFF.